Listed here is a single T cell receptor (beta chain). This clonotype has a count of ten or more. Its antigen has not been determined. Base qualities are not at hand, and no much larger clone is one base apart. This entry is derived from a study of neurological immune-mediated disorders (dated by TCRdb to between 2017 and 2020). Study-wide context: Of the roughly 34 multiple sclerosis patients, about 31 had relapsing-remitting MS and 3 had secondary progressive MS. Of the approximately 68 subjects in the cohort, around 14 were HAM/TSP patients, about 34 were multiple sclerosis patients, and some 20 were healthy controls. Alongside PBMC samples, the set of about 100 TCR-beta libraries contained longitudinal samples, technical triplicates, and paired CD4+ and CD8+ T-cell subsets that had been sorted. The study compared peripheral blood TCR-beta repertoires of HTLV-I-associated myelopathy (HAM/TSP) patients, multiple sclerosis patients and healthy controls using UMI-based sequencing. The study at large found these results: TCR clonal expansion was highest in HAM/TSP patients and lowest in MS patients, with MS patients falling below even healthy controls. Expanded clones from different subjects shared no identical CDR3 amino acid sequences, which suggests that TCR-beta repertoires were private in all groups. The MS cluster showed no association with clinical or MRI features, and the authors stated that larger cohorts are needed. In a phylogenetic analysis, the repertoires of 18 out of 34 MS patients fell into a single cluster of related CDR3 sequences, pointing to a possible signature at the repertoire level.

To synthesize cDNA, template-switch 5'RACE was performed with a primer carrying a 10-nucleotide random unique molecular identifier so that each TCR transcript was tagged. Every sequencing run covered 15-18 subjects and yielded more than 180 million TCR-beta sequences. The RNeasy kit was used to extract total RNA. TCR-beta VDJ regions were amplified with primers for the TCR constant region and the 5'RACE anchor, using the KAPA Real-time Library Amplification kit. A first PCR added sample indexes and Illumina adaptors, and a second PCR then raised library yield. The roughly 650 bp TCR product was size-selected on a 2% E-gel SizeSelection system after Ampure bead purification. Before pooling, library quality was assessed on a Bioanalyzer, concentration was determined with Qubit, and library quantification was performed with the Kapa Library Quantification kit. An Illumina HiSeq 2500 sequenced the libraries paired-end 2 x 150 bp. To increase sequence diversity, roughly 24-32% phiX was spiked into each library pool. The original methods were these. The quality-filtered reads were processed with the UMI-based MiGEC pipeline, whose error correction step removed more than 85% of the raw TCR sequences. VDJ genes were aligned to IMGT germline references, and each clonotype was defined by a unique CDR3 amino acid sequence together with V-J genes. Clonal expansion, Shannon diversity and CDR3 relatedness were evaluated with VDJtools (CalcPairwiseDistances, ClusterSamples), while phylogenetic trees were built in CLCbio workbench. Using coefficient-of-variation modelling across technical triplicates, the study counted a clone as expanded if it had at least 8 unique UMIs. The public reads were reanalyzed by TCRdb: fastp trimming at Q25, MiXCR alignment, in-frame beta chains only. When rows share a CDR3 protein, they turn into one entry using the most common DNA and genes. The V and J calls were not made by the authors but by TCRdb's processing. The sample table lists some 41,000 distinct CDR3 sequences, about 2.5% of them with a count of one. Jointly, the top ten make up around 12% of the sample.

Libraries from unsorted PBMCs were made from 2 million PBMCs kept in RNAlater at -80 degrees C until RNA extraction. Multiple sclerosis patients were enrolled in a US clinical protocol evaluating disease progression by magnetic resonance imaging. Peripheral blood was subjected to Ficoll-Hypaque density gradient centrifugation to isolate PBMCs, which were then cryopreserved in liquid nitrogen. Sequenced material: PBMCs. This TCR was recovered from a man aged 25 to 40 with multiple sclerosis.

Read as DNA, the sequence is TGCAGCGCCCTCACAGGCAGAGAGACCCAGTACTTC. The encoded protein is CSALTGRETQYF. The V and J segments used are TRBV29-1 and TRBJ2-5, and perhaps TRBD1 as D gene, on 5 matching bases. The CDR3, from cysteine to phenylalanine, totals 12 residues. The only DNA kept is the CDR3, 36 bases in frame from the first base. V lost 7 bases and J lost 4 bases; the stretch between them is 13 bases long. CDR1 is given as SQVTM and CDR2 as ANQGSEA, both from the germline V gene.